This TCR beta chain was identified during a study of OX40 agonist ivuxolimab in advanced cancers. Blood was sampled at baseline, cycle 4 day 1, and cycle 7 day 1. Clones were sequenced by immunoSEQ multiplex PCR, and TCRdb holds only the in-frame ones, with some missing. The sample shows tens of thousands of clones, approximately 90% of them seen only once. This CDR3 is 14 amino acids long. Germline CDR1 is SNHLY and CDR2 is FYNNEI. V shed 8 bases and J shed 2 bases, with 10 bases lying between them. Sequencing used CD4+ or CD8+ T cells sorted from blood, obtained in a trial of the OX40 agonist ivuxolimab. The chain is built from TRBV2 and TRBJ2-6; D uncertain. The sequence derives from an adult with an advanced solid tumor such as melanoma, head and neck, liver or kidney cancer. For the CDR3, the DNA is TGTGCCAGCGCCGGCGCCCCTGGGGCCAACGTCCTGACTTTC. Protein: CASAGAPGANVLTF.